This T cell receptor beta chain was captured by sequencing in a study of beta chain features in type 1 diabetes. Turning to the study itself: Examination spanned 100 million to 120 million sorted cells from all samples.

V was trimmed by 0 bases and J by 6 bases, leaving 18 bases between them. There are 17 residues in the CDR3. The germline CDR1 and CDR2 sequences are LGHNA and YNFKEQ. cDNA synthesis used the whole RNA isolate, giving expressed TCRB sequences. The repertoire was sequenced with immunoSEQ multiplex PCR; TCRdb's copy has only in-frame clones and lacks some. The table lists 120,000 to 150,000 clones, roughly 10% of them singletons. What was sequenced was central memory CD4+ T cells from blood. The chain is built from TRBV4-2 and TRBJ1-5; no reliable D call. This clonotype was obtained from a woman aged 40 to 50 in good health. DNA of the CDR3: TGTGCCAGCAGCCAAGATGTCGGGGAGGGCAAGGGTCAGCCCCAGCATTTT. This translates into CASSQDVGEGKGQPQHF.